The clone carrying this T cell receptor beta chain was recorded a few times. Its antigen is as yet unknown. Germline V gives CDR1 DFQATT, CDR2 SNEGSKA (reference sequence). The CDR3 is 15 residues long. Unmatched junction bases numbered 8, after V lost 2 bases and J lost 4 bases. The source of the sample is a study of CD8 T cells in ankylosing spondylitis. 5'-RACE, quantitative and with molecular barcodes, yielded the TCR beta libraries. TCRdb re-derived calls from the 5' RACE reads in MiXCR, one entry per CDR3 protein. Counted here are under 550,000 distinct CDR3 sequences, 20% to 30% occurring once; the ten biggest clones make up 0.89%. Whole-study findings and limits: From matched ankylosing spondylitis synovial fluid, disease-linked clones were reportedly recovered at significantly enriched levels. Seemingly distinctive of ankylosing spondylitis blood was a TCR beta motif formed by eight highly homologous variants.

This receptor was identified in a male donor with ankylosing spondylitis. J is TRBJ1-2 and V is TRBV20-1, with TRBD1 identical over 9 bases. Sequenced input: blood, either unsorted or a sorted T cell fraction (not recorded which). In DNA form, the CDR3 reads TGCAGTGCTAGACCCGGACAGGGGATCGTCTATGGCTACACCTTC. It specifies CSARPGQGIVYGYTF.